This T cell receptor (beta chain) was recovered during a study of Graves' ophthalmopathy and Graves' hyperthyroidism. Study results and caveats: Ophthalmopathy and stable hyperthyroidism were discriminated by a 13-signature model, with around 88% sensitivity and approximately 77% specificity.

J gave up 1 base and V 8 bases, and 7 bases lay outside the gene matches. Looked up from germline, CDR1 is GTSNPN and CDR2 is SVGIG (reference sequence). The CDR3 runs 13 residues. Beta-chain TCR CDR3 regions were amplified from RNA transcripts. After a first-round RT-PCR with HTBI primers, a second-round multiplex PCR was run. One entry per CDR3 protein results from TCRdb running MiXCR on the multiplex PCR reads. The repertoire holds 150,000 or so distinct CDR3 sequences, with about two fifths as singletons. This clonotype has ten or more counts. Its cognate antigen is unknown. V is TRBV30 and J is TRBJ1-1; 7 bases fit TRBD1. Specimen: peripheral blood. The receptor comes from a young man with Graves' ophthalmopathy. The CDR3 region is CARRTGPNTEAFF. CDR3 nucleotide sequence: TGTGCCAGAAGGACAGGCCCGAACACTGAAGCTTTCTTT.